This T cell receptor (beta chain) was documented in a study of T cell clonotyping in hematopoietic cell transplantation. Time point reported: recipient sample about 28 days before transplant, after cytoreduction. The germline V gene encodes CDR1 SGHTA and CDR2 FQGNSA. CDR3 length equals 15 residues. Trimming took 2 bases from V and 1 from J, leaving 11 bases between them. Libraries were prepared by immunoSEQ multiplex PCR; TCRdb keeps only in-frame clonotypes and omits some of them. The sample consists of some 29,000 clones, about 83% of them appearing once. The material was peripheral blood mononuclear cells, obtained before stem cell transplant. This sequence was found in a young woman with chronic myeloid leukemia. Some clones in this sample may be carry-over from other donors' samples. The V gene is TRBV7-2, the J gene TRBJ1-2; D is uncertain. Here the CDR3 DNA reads TGTGCCAGCAGCTTAAGAACAGCTTATAACTATGGCTACACCTTC. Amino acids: CASSLRTAYNYGYTF.